A single sample is the source of the 10 T cell receptor beta chains below, sequenced in a study of T cell clonality in common variable immunodeficiency. Measured with immunoSEQ multiplex PCR; TCRdb has only the in-frame clones, and not every one. The sample counts tens of thousands of clones, none seen once; the ten largest own 5% to 6.5%. Antigens for these TCRs are unknown. Findings and limits, study-wide: In common variable immunodeficiency, TCR beta chains reportedly carried fewer deletions and N-nucleotide insertions.

Material: peripheral blood mononuclear cells. Receptors originate from a human donor with common variable immunodeficiency.

Remarks on this clone: The observed sequence ends 3 residues before the CDR3 terminus, with the missing tail filled in from the germline J gene. This chain uses TRBV2 with TRBJ1-1, with a possible D match to TRBD1 (5 bases). The CDR3 extends over 13 amino acids. Trimming took off 4 bases at V and 1 base at J, with 7 bases between the two ends. Germline V CDR1 and CDR2: SNHLY, FYNNEI. The CDR3 sequence is CASSVGQNTEAFF. Incomplete CDR3 DNA: TGTGCCAGCAGTGTCGGACAGAACACTGAA.

The sample holds many counts of this clone. The CDR3 DNA, read in part, is TGTGCCAGCAGCCCCTCTAGAGATGGAAACACC. Its protein product is CASSPSRDGNT. The complete CDR3 protein is CASSPSRDGNTIYF. This rearrangement joins TRBV7-9 to TRBJ1-3; no firm D call. The CDR3 end falls 3 residues outside the read, so it is completed with the germline J gene. Trimming removed 5 bases from V and 3 bases from J, with 11 bases in between. This CDR3 is 14 amino acids long. Germline V lookup: CDR1 SEHNR, CDR2 FQNEAQ (reference sequence).

The part of the CDR3 DNA that was read is TGTGCCAGCAGTTACAGGGGCTCCTACGAG. Translated, it gives CASSYRGSYE. The whole CDR3 sequence reads CASSYRGSYEQYF. The chain recombines TRBV6-2 or TRBV6-3 with TRBJ2-7, with D maybe TRBD1 (5 bases). The read stops 3 residues short of the end of the CDR3; the missing end is completed from the germline J gene. V was shortened by 2 bases and J by 0 bases, with 5 bases between the two germline ends. This CDR3 is built from 13 residues. Germline assignment: CDR1 MNHEY and CDR2 SVGEGT.

This clone was seen a handful of times. Sequencing ends 3 residues short of the CDR3 end; the germline J gene provides the rest. V is TRBV5-1 and J is TRBJ2-5; 8 bases match TRBD2. The germline gives CDR1 SGHRS, CDR2 YFSETQ. The CDR3 runs to 15 residues. V dropped 4 bases and J dropped 5; count of bases not matched to a gene: 10. The CDR3: CASSPLAALRETQYF. The CDR3 bases that were read are TGCGCCAGCAGCCCACTAGCGGCCCTGAGGGAGACC.

This clone was counted ten times or more. The read ends 3 residues early relative to the CDR3; the germline J gene fills the gap. The chain is built from TRBV20-1 and TRBJ2-7; D might be TRBD1 or TRBD2, each matching 6 bases. V was clipped by 3 bases and J by 2 bases, with 8 bases between them. This CDR3 has 12 residues. Per the germline V gene, CDR1 is DFQATT and CDR2 is SNEGSKA (reference sequence). CDR3 residues: CSARRDTYEQYF. CDR3 DNA (partial): TGCAGTGCTAGGCGGGACACCTACGAG.

This clone was counted only a few times. Read data end 3 residues before the CDR3 end; the end is taken from the germline J gene. The V gene is TRBV5-6, the J gene TRBJ2-5; D may be TRBD1 (6 bases). Germline loops: CDR1 SGHDT, CDR2 YYEEEE. This CDR3 comprises 14 residues. V gave up 1 base and J gave up 0 bases, with 7 bases separating them. CDR3 loop: CASSLRGYQETQYF. The covered CDR3 bases are TGTGCCAGCAGCTTGAGGGGGTACCAAGAGACC.

This clone was seen ten or more times. Read sequence stops 3 residues before the CDR3 end, and the germline J gene provides the missing end. This chain connects TRBV20-1 to TRBJ2-7, with D hard to call. The CDR3 is 12 residues long. The V end lost 4 bases, the J end lost 4 bases, and 11 bases lay between the germline ends. Germline V lookup: CDR1 DFQATT, CDR2 SNEGSKA (reference sequence). CDR3 DNA (partial): TGCAGTGCTAAGGCAGACAAGTACGAG. Its translation: CSAKADKYE. In full, the CDR3 reads CSAKADKYEQYF.

This clone was detected only a few times. The read halts 3 residues ahead of the CDR3 end, with the missing end drawn from the germline J gene. This chain joins TRBV7-6 and TRBJ2-3, with 9 bases aligning to TRBD1. The junction had 7 bases not matched to a gene; V was cut back by 4 bases and J by 5 bases. This CDR3 spans 15 amino acids. Germline-derived CDR1 and CDR2 are SGHVS and FNYEAQ. CDR3 protein: CASSSPGQGLDTQYF. The CDR3 DNA, read in part, is TGTGCCAGCAGCTCCCCCGGACAGGGGCTAGATACG.

In regard to this clone: The CDR3 end is not reached by the read, which stops 3 residues before it; the germline J gene fills it in. The chain combines TRBV19 with TRBJ2-5; possible D gene TRBD1, 6 bases. With 2 bases removed from V and 6 bases from J, the gap between germline ends came to 16 bases. Germline CDR1 reads LNHDA; CDR2 reads SQIVND (reference sequence). The CDR3 is 15 amino acids. Here the CDR3 reads CASSISLGARKTQYF. The CDR3 bases that were read are TGTGCCAGTAGTATAAGTTTGGGGGCCCGGAAGACC. Variable domain in full (rest from reference TRBV19 and TRBJ2-5): DGGITQSPKYLFRKEGQNVTLSCEQNLNHDAMYWYRQDPGQGLRLIYYSQIVNDFQKGDIAEGYSVSREKKESFPLTVTSAQKNPTAFYLCASSISLGARKTQYFGPGTRLLVL.

This clone showed up many times. The read falls 3 residues short of the CDR3 end, and the missing part is taken from the germline J gene. This chain connects TRBV7-2 to TRBJ2-5; 11 nucleotides align to TRBD1. The CDR3 contains 15 residues. V lost 5 bases to trimming and J lost 0 bases; unmatched junction nucleotides: 2. Germline CDR1 reads SGHTA; CDR2 reads FQGNSA. CDR3 bases read: TGTGCCAGCAGCCGGGACAGGGGGTACCAAGAGACC. It codes for CASSRDRGYQET. The full CDR3 sequence reads CASSRDRGYQETQYF.